The rows below give T cell receptor beta chains drawn from one sample of a study of T cell responses to AZD1222 COVID-19 vaccine. Some clones are missing from TCRdb's copy, which holds only in-frame ones; the method was immunoSEQ multiplex PCR. This table holds about 100,000 clones, about nine tenths found once. The source was peripheral blood, collected on day 0 of AZD1222 vaccination. The receptors were sampled from an adult in good health. Each CDR3 is given with its conserved first and last residue. A D gene is named only where the DNA matches it firmly. Clone size is stated in some rows and not others, as once, few, many or a class when expanded.

J gene | D gene | V gene | clone size | CDR3 DNA | CDR3 protein
TRBJ1-6 | . | TRBV6-4 | . | TGTGCCAGCAGTGACAGGGCCGATAATTCACCCCTCCACTTT | CASSDRADNSPLHF
TRBJ1-1 | TRBD1 | TRBV7-8 | . | TGTGCCAGCATCAGGGACAGGGACCGGGTCCCTGAAGCTTTCTTT | CASIRDRDRVPEAFF
TRBJ1-2 | . | TRBV5-1 | . | TGCGCCAGCAGCTTGGCCTCGGGGCCCAACTATGGCTACACCTTC | CASSLASGPNYGYTF
TRBJ1-2 | TRBD1 | TRBV6-2/TRBV6-3 | . | TGTGCCAGCAGTCCCTACAGGGGGCGCCGGGATAACTATGGCTACACCTTC | CASSPYRGRRDNYGYTF
TRBJ2-3 | TRBD2 | TRBV5-4 | . | TGTGCCAGCAGCCCCGGGACTAGCGGGCCGGGTAGGGCCGATACGCAGTATTTT | CASSPGTSGPGRADTQYF
TRBJ1-2 | TRBD1 | TRBV3-1/TRBV3-2 | . | TGTGCCAGCAGCCAGGGACAGAGTGGCTACACCTTC | CASSQGQSGYTF
TRBJ1-5 | . | TRBV27 | . | TGTGCCAGCAGTTTTGGTCAGGGCGCAGGGTTAAATCAGCCCCAGCATTTT | CASSFGQGAGLNQPQHF
TRBJ1-2 | TRBD1 | TRBV9 | . | TGTGCCAGCAGCGTGGATCAGGGGGGAAGGGGCTACACCTTC | CASSVDQGGRGYTF
TRBJ1-2 | . | TRBV5-6 | . | TGTGCCAGCAGCTTAGGACAGCCGAACTATGGCTACACCTTC | CASSLGQPNYGYTF
TRBJ2-3 | . | TRBV1 | . | TGCACCAGCAGCCAATTTAGGACTAGCGGGCTGAATACGCAGTATTTT | CTSSQFRTSGLNTQYF
TRBJ1-2 | . | TRBV28 | . | TGTGCCAGCAGTTTGGCAGAGACCCTCTATGGCTACACCTTC | CASSLAETLYGYTF
TRBJ2-1 | . | TRBV7-9 | . | TGTGCCAGCAGCCCTGGACAGACGAACGGCCCTGTTTACAATGAGCAGTTCTTC | CASSPGQTNGPVYNEQFF
TRBJ2-1 | TRBD2 | TRBV29-1 | once | TGCAGCGCTCGGCGGGAGGGCTCTTACAATGAGCAGTTCTTC | CSARREGSYNEQFF
TRBJ2-1 | . | TRBV25-1 | . | TGTGCCAGCAGTAAAGCGGGTCACAATGAGCAGTTCTTC | CASSKAGHNEQFF
TRBJ2-1 | TRBD2 | TRBV4-2 | . | TGTGCCAGCAGCCAAGATGGTTCTAGCGGGAGTAATGAGCAGTTCTTC | CASSQDGSSGSNEQFF
TRBJ1-6 | . | TRBV10-3 | . | TGTGCCACTCGAACTGCAGGGTCCGCGTATAATTCACCCCTCCACTTT | CATRTAGSAYNSPLHF
TRBJ1-4 | TRBD1 | TRBV7-2 | . | TGTGCCAGCAGCTTAGTGGGGCAGGGGGCGGTTGAAAAACTGTTTTTT | CASSLVGQGAVEKLFF
TRBJ1-2 | TRBD1 | TRBV7-9 | once | TGTGCCAGCAGCTTAGGGACAGGGAGTGGCTACACCTTC | CASSLGTGSGYTF
TRBJ1-2 | TRBD1 | TRBV19 | . | TGTGCCAGTAGTATGGGCAGGGGGGCTGGCTACACCTTC | CASSMGRGAGYTF
TRBJ2-1 | TRBD2 | TRBV5-1 | once | TGCGCCAGCACCCGGGGACTAGCGGGAGTTAATGAGCAGTTCTTC | CASTRGLAGVNEQFF
TRBJ1-1 | . | TRBV20-1 | . | TGCAGTGCTTTGCGGGCCCGTGAAGCTTTCTTT | CSALRAREAFF
TRBJ1-1 | . | TRBV12-3/TRBV12-4 | . | TGTGCCAGCAGTAAGAGAACTGAAGCTTTCTTT | CASSKRTEAFF
TRBJ2-1 | . | TRBV7-6 | . | TGTGCCAGCAGCTTAGATGGCGACAATGAGCAGTTCTTC | CASSLDGDNEQFF
TRBJ2-4 | TRBD2 | TRBV4-1 | once | TGCGCCAGCAGCCATGAGCGGGAGGGGGAAAACATTCAGTACTTC | CASSHEREGENIQYF
TRBJ1-1 | TRBD1 | TRBV4-1 | . | TGCGCCTCAACACAGGGGGCGAACACTGAAGCTTTCTTT | CASTQGANTEAFF
TRBJ1-5 | . | TRBV6-6 | . | TGTGCCAGCAAATTCACGGAAAATCAGCCCCAGCATTTT | CASKFTENQPQHF
TRBJ2-5 | TRBD2 | TRBV6-6 | . | TGTGCCAGCAGTCGGACTAGCGGGAGTTCGGAGACCCAGTACTTC | CASSRTSGSSETQYF
TRBJ1-1 | TRBD1 | TRBV2 | once | TGTGCCAGCAGTAAACAGGGGGCCATGAACACTGAAGCTTTCTTT | CASSKQGAMNTEAFF
TRBJ1-1 | . | TRBV18 | . | TGTGCCAGCTCACCACCGAGTGGCAGCCTCGTTTTCTTT | CASSPPSGSLVFF
TRBJ2-3 | TRBD2 | TRBV27 | . | TGTGCCAGCAGTACCGTTGGCGGGAGGATTGGTACGCAGTATTTT | CASSTVGGRIGTQYF
TRBJ1-4 | TRBD1 | TRBV5-1 | . | TGCGCCAGCAGTCGGGACAGCCCAAATGAAAAACTGTTTTTT | CASSRDSPNEKLFF
TRBJ2-1 | TRBD2 | TRBV7-9 | . | TGTGCCAGCAGCTCGGGAGCGGGAACTTTTGAGCAGTTCTTC | CASSSGAGTFEQFF
TRBJ1-5 | TRBD1 | TRBV19 | . | TGTGCCAGTAGCGGACCGGGACAGAAGCATTTT | CASSGPGQKHF
TRBJ2-6 | . | TRBV5-4 | . | TGTGCCAGCAGCTTTGGACTCCCGCCTCGGGCCAACGTCCTGACTTTC | CASSFGLPPRANVLTF
TRBJ2-3 | . | TRBV5-3 | . | TGTGCCAGAAGCTTGCCGGGAGTCGGCCGTGATCATACGCAGTATTTT | CARSLPGVGRDHTQYF
TRBJ2-7 | TRBD1 | TRBV5-5 | . | TGTGCCAGCAGCTGGATGGCCGGGACAGAGTACTACGAGCAGTACTTC | CASSWMAGTEYYEQYF
TRBJ1-6 | . | TRBV28 | . | TGTGCCAGCAGTTTGCCCGGGGGGGCGGGTTCACCCCTCCACTTT | CASSLPGGAGSPLHF
TRBJ2-7 | . | TRBV6-5 | few | TGTGCCAGCACCCAAAGGGGGGACAGTGGGGACGAGCAGTACTTC | CASTQRGDSGDEQYF
TRBJ2-7 | TRBD2 | TRBV6-5 | . | TGTGCCAGCAGCCTAGCGGGCGAGACCTACGAGCAGTACTTC | CASSLAGETYEQYF
TRBJ2-7 | . | TRBV30 | . | TGTGCCTGGAGGACAGACTCCTACGAGCAGTACTTC | CAWRTDSYEQYF
TRBJ2-7 | TRBD2 | TRBV9 | . | TGTGCCAGCAGCGTACTAGCGGGAGGGGACGAGCAGTACTTC | CASSVLAGGDEQYF
TRBJ2-1 | . | TRBV6-5 | . | TGTGCCAGACGGCCCGATTTAGGTAATGAGCAGTTCTTC | CARRPDLGNEQFF
TRBJ2-4 | . | TRBV11-2 | once | TGTGCCAGCAGCGCCGGTGGAGGGGGCAAGGCCAAAAACATTCAGTACTTC | CASSAGGGGKAKNIQYF
TRBJ1-5 | . | TRBV9 | once | TGTGCCAGCAGCGTAGGGGAAGGCAATCAGCCCCAGCATTTT | CASSVGEGNQPQHF
TRBJ2-7 | . | TRBV9 | . | TGTGCCAGCAGCGCCCAAGGGGACTCCTACGAGCAGTACTTC | CASSAQGDSYEQYF
TRBJ2-3 | . | TRBV28 | . | TGTGCCAGCAGTCAGCGGACCGCCACAGATACGCAGTATTTT | CASSQRTATDTQYF